Shown below are 30 T cell receptor beta chains from a single sample sequenced in a study of monozygotic twins with inflammatory bowel disease. TCRdb re-called the 5' RACE reads; one entry per CDR3 protein, DNA not given. Recorded here are tens of thousands of distinct CDR3 sequences; the top ten clones represent approximately 7.4%. The material sequenced was blood. The receptors come from a human donor with ulcerative colitis or Crohn's disease, or a healthy co-twin of an affected twin (not recorded which).

This rearrangement joins TRBV5-5 to TRBJ1-1. Germline-derived CDR1 and CDR2 are SGHKS and YYEKEE (reference sequence). The CDR3 has 13 residues. This CDR3 reads CASSPRMNTEAFF.

V usage is TRBV19 and J usage is TRBJ2-7. The CDR3 is 13 amino acids. From germline, CDR1 is LNHDA and CDR2 SQIVND (reference sequence). CDR3 in amino acids: CASSIDYGNEQYF. Drawing the rest from reference TRBV19 and TRBJ2-7, the complete variable domain is DGGITQSPKYLFRKEGQNVTLSCEQNLNHDAMYWYRQDPGQGLRLIYYSQIVNDFQKGDIAEGYSVSREKKESFPLTVTSAQKNPTAFYLCASSIDYGNEQYFGPGTRLTVT.

The chain combines TRBV12-3 or TRBV12-4 with TRBJ2-2; TCRdb selects TRBD2, and the lack of DNA leaves this call unchecked. This CDR3 is 14 amino acids long. The CDR3 sequence: CASSWTEDTGELFF.

The CDR3 protein is CASSPAGGPETQYF. The chain recombines TRBV5-1 with TRBJ2-5; the TCRdb call, TRBD2, lacks DNA for checking. The CDR3 is 14 amino acids. In germline, CDR1 is SGHRS, CDR2 YFSETQ.

The chain recombines TRBV5-1 with TRBJ2-1. This CDR3 spans 12 amino acids. CDR1 and CDR2 (germline): SGHRS, YFSETQ. The CDR3 here is CASSLEGPEQFF.

The chain is built from TRBV5-4 and TRBJ2-2; TCRdb's D call, TRBD2, is unchecked because there is no DNA. Germline CDR1 and CDR2: SGHNT and YYREEE (reference sequence). This CDR3 spans 15 amino acids. Here the CDR3 reads CASSFTAGGYGELFF.

The CDR3 is CASIKSQGVETNEKLFF. This chain connects TRBV7-9 to TRBJ1-4; lacking DNA, the TRBD1 call made by TCRdb goes unchecked. CDR1 is SEHNR and CDR2 is FQNEAQ in the germline V gene (reference sequence). The CDR3 consists of 17 residues.

The CDR3 sequence: CASRPGTGWEKLFF. This chain connects TRBV6-1 to TRBJ1-4; the D gene TCRdb calls, TRBD1, cannot be checked with no DNA. CDR3 length equals 14 residues. The germline gives CDR1 MNHNS, CDR2 SASEGT.

The chain has TRBV19 and TRBJ1-1; there is no DNA to check the TCRdb D call of TRBD1. Germline V gene sequence: CDR1 LNHDA, CDR2 SQIVND (reference sequence). CDR3 size: 14 residues. CDR3 residues: CASSIKGTGTEAFF.

The chain joins TRBV20-1 to TRBJ2-5. The CDR3 length is 11 residues. Germline-derived CDR1 and CDR2 are DFQATT and SNEGSKA (reference sequence). The CDR3 sequence: CSASGWETQYF.

This chain uses TRBV2 with TRBJ2-1. The CDR3 is made up of 14 amino acids. Looked up from germline, CDR1 is SNHLY and CDR2 is FYNNEI. This chain's CDR3 is CASSGFSSYNEQFF.

The chain couples TRBV20-1 to TRBJ1-1; TCRdb's D call, TRBD1, is unchecked because there is no DNA. Per the germline V gene, CDR1 is DFQATT and CDR2 is SNEGSKA (reference sequence). The CDR3 contains 15 residues. The CDR3 region is CSARGPSARGTEAFF.

J is TRBJ2-1 and V is TRBV7-2; TCRdb lists TRBD1, though no DNA is available to test this call. The length of the CDR3 is 15 residues. Germline loops: CDR1 SGHTA, CDR2 FQGNSA. The CDR3 loop reads CASRMAGSSYNEQFF. The full variable domain, in which reference TRBV7-2 and TRBJ2-1 provide the parts outside the CDR3, is GAGVSQSPSNKVTEKGKDVELRCDPISGHTALYWYRQSLGQGLEFLIYFQGNSAPDKSGLPSDRFSAERTGGSVSTLTIQRTQQEDSAVYLCASRMAGSSYNEQFFGPGTRLTVL.

This chain connects TRBV11-3 to TRBJ2-3; as DNA is missing, the TRBD2 call by TCRdb cannot be tested. CDR3 length: 17 amino acids. Germline CDR1 SGHNT, CDR2 YENEEA. CDR3 amino acids: CASSFGTAAPSTDTQYF.

The CDR3 protein is CATSREIGTLVRETQYF. This chain uses TRBV15 with TRBJ2-5; TCRdb picks TRBD2, but there is no DNA to check that call. The CDR3 length is 17 residues. Germline V gene data show CDR1 as LNHNV and CDR2 as YYDKDF (reference sequence).

The gene calls are TRBV19 and TRBJ2-1; lacking DNA, the TRBD1 call made by TCRdb goes unchecked. The CDR3 totals 20 residues. Per the germline V gene, CDR1 is LNHDA and CDR2 is SQIVND (reference sequence). CDR3 sequence reads: CASSTTGYSATMSSYNEQFF.

The J gene is TRBJ1-1, the V gene TRBV18; the TCRdb D gene call, TRBD1, has no DNA to confirm it. The CDR3 covers 16 residues. CDR1 and CDR2 (germline): KGHSH, LQKENI. The CDR3 sequence is CASSPGPLLTGTEAFF.

V is TRBV2 and J is TRBJ1-5; TCRdb gives TRBD1 as the D gene, but with no DNA this cannot be confirmed. The CDR3 length is 18 residues. Germline CDR1 reads SNHLY; CDR2 reads FYNNEI. CDR3 protein: CASSTTSGAPGGHQPQHF.

The chain carries TRBV7-9 and TRBJ1-1; the D gene TCRdb calls, TRBD1, cannot be checked with no DNA. CDR1 and CDR2 from the germline V gene are SEHNR and FQNEAQ (reference sequence). The CDR3 is made up of 15 amino acids. The CDR3 loop is CASSSKGGENTEAFF.

CDR3 protein: CASSYSTKPSYNEQFF. This chain joins TRBV6-5 and TRBJ2-1. The CDR3 sequence is 16 residues long. Germline assignment: CDR1 MNHEY and CDR2 SVGAGI.

V gene TRBV7-2 combines with J gene TRBJ2-7; TCRdb picks TRBD2, but there is no DNA to check that call. CDR1 is SGHTA and CDR2 is FQGNSA in the germline V gene. This CDR3 spans 15 amino acids. The CDR3 spells CASSPGTSRSYEQYF.

The chain recombines TRBV28 with TRBJ1-2; lacking DNA, the TRBD1 call made by TCRdb goes unchecked. This CDR3 spans 12 amino acids. The V gene's germline CDR1 is MDHEN and CDR2 SYDVKM. The CDR3 is CASRSPGWGYTF.

This chain uses TRBV20-1 with TRBJ2-7; the TCRdb D gene call, TRBD2, has no DNA to confirm it. The CDR3 consists of 12 residues. The germline gives CDR1 DFQATT, CDR2 SNEGSKA (reference sequence). CDR3 residues: CSATGTSYEQYF.

The V call is TRBV3-1, the J call TRBJ1-2; TCRdb returns TRBD1, unconfirmable since there is no DNA. The germline V gene has CDR1 LGHDT and CDR2 YNNKEL (reference sequence). The CDR3 spans 16 residues. CDR3 region: CASSVTSGQGLYGYTF.

The rearrangement uses TRBV11-2 and TRBJ2-3; TCRdb picks TRBD1, but there is no DNA to check that call. Germline loops: CDR1 SGHAT, CDR2 FQNNGV. The CDR3 is 15 amino acids. CDR3 sequence: CASSLYGGVRDTQYF.

J is TRBJ2-7 and V is TRBV5-1; TCRdb designates TRBD1, a call that cannot be tested without DNA. The germline V gene has CDR1 SGHRS and CDR2 YFSETQ. CDR3 length: 16 residues. CDR3 in amino acids: CASSLGFETGSYEQYF.

The chain combines TRBV5-1 with TRBJ2-3; without DNA, the TCRdb call of TRBD1 cannot be checked. CDR3 length: 16 amino acids. Germline V gene lookup returns CDR1 SGHRS and CDR2 YFSETQ. The CDR3 protein is CASSFLTGTSRYTQYF. Drawing the rest from reference TRBV5-1 and TRBJ2-3, the complete variable domain is KAGVTQTPRYLIKTRGQQVTLSCSPISGHRSVSWYQQTPGQGLQFLFEYFSETQRNKGNFPGRFSGRQFSNSRSEMNVSTLELGDSALYLCASSFLTGTSRYTQYFGPGTRLTVL.

The rearrangement links TRBV19 to TRBJ1-5. The CDR3 sequence is 12 residues long. Germline-derived CDR1 and CDR2 are LNHDA and SQIVND (reference sequence). This CDR3 reads CASMSGGQPQHF.

The chain employs TRBV5-1 and TRBJ2-7; the TRBD1 assignment by TCRdb is unverifiable without DNA. Germline V gives CDR1 SGHRS, CDR2 YFSETQ. This CDR3 region has 14 residues. This CDR3 reads CASSLGQATYEQYF.

This rearrangement joins TRBV5-1 to TRBJ2-3. The CDR3 has 14 residues. Germline CDR1 is SGHRS and CDR2 is YFSETQ. The CDR3: CASSLGQNTDTQYF.